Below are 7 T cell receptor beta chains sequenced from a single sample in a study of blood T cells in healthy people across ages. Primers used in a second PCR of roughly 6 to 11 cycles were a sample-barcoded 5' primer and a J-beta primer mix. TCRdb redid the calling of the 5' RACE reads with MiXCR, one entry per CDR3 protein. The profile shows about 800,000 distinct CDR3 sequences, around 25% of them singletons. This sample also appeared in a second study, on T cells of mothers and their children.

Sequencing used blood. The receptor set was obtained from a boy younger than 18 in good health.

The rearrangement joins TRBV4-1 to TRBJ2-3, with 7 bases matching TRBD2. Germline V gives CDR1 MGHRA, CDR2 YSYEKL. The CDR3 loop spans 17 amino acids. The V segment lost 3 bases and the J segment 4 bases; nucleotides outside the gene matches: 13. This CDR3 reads CASSQTPGLLLPDTQYF. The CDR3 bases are TGCGCCAGCAGCCAGACCCCGGGACTACTTCTACCAGATACGCAGTATTTT.

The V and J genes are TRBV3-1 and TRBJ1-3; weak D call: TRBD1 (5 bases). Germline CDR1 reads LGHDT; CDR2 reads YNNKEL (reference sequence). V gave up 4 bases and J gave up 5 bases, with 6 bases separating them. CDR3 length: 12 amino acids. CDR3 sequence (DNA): TGTGCCAGCAGCCGGGGGAGAAACACCATATATTTT. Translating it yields CASSRGRNTIYF.

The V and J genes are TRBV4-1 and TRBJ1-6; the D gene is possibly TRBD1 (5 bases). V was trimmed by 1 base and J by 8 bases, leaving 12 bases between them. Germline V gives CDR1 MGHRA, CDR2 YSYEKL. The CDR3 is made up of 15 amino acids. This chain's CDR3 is CASSQVEGRDSPLHF. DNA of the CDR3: TGCGCCAGCAGCCAAGTCGAGGGGCGAGATTCACCCCTCCACTTT.

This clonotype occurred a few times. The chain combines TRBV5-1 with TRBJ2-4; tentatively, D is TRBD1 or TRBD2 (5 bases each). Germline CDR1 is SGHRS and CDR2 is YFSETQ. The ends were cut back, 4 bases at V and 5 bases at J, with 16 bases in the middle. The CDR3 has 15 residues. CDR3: CASSPRPQGQNIQYF. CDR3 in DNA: TGCGCCAGCAGCCCTCGCCCCCAGGGACAAAACATTCAGTACTTC.

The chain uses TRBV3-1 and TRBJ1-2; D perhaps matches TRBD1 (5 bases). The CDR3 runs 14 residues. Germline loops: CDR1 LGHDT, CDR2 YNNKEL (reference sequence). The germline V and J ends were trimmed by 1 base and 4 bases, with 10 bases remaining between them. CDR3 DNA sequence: TGTGCCAGCAGCCAAGTCGGGGGGATCTATGGCTACACCTTC. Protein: CASSQVGGIYGYTF.

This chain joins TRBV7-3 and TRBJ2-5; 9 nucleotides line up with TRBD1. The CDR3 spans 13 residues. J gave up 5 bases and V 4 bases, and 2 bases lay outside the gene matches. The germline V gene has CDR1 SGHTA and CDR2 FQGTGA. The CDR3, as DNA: TGTGCCAGCAGCTACGACAGGGGGGAGACCCAGTACTTC. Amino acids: CASSYDRGETQYF.

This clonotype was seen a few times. The CDR3: CASSQDAGLAGQETQYF. The CDR3 region has the DNA TGTGCCAGCAGCCAAGATGCGGGACTAGCGGGGCAAGAGACCCAGTACTTC. The chain uses TRBV14 and TRBJ2-5; 13 nucleotides agree with TRBD2. CDR1 SGHDN and CDR2 FVKESK come from the germline V gene. J gave up 2 bases and V 0 bases, and 3 bases lay outside the gene matches. CDR3 length: 17 amino acids.